A single TCR beta chain is shown here with its context. The entry originates in a study of blood T cell repertoires in COVID-19. Study summary: The origin of the acute and convalescent COVID-19 samples was the United States, Italy and Spain. PBMCs, B-cell-depleted T cells, or T cells provided the cDNA or gDNA that made up the material.

The ends were cut back, 5 bases at V and 1 base at J, with 8 bases in the middle. CDR1 and CDR2 (germline): MNHEY, SMNVEV (reference sequence). CDR3 length equals 13 residues. Seattle researchers signed up patients amid active infection and tracked them longitudinally. Source study methods: Estimation of nucleated cell counts was performed using reference gene primer amplification. Produced via immunoSEQ multiplex PCR; TCRdb's table is partial and in-frame only. That table is the source of V, J and clone size, and D and trimming were worked out from the DNA. The sample records 80,000 or so clones, 65% to 90% being singletons.

The chain joins TRBV27 to TRBJ1-1; the D is unclear. This TCR was recovered from a man in his forties or fifties with COVID-19, enrolled during active disease. Sample: peripheral blood. CDR3 region: CASSIRGNTEAFF. CDR3 sequence (DNA): TGTGCCAGCAGTATCCGGGGGAACACTGAAGCTTTCTTT.